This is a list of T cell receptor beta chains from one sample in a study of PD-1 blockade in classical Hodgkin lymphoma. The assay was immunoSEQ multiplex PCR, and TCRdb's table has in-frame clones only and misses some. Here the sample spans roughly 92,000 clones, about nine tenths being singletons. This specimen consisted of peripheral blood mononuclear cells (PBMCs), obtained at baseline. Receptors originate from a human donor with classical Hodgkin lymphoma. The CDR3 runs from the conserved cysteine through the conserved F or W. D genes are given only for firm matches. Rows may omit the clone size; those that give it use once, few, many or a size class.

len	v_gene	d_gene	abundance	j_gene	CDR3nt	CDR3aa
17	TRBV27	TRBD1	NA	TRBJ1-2	TGTGCCAGCAGGCCCAATCGGAGACAGGGGGGTCCTTATGGCTACACCTTC	CASRPNRRQGGPYGYTF
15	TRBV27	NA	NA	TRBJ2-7	TGTGCCAGCACCACTTTAAGGCAGACCTCCTACGAGCAGTACTTC	CASTTLRQTSYEQYF
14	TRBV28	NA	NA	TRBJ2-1	TGTGCCACCTACCTAAGGGGCGCCTACAATGAGCAGTTCTTC	CATYLRGAYNEQFF
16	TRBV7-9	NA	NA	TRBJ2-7	TGTGCCAGCAGCTTAGGTCGGGCAGCAGGACACTACGAGCAGTACTTC	CASSLGRAAGHYEQYF
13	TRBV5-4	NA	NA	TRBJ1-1	TGTGCCAGCAGCTTGGGCACGGTAATTGAAGCTTTCTTT	CASSLGTVIEAFF
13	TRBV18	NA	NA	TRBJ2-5	TGTGCCAGCTCACCGGTATCAGGAGAGACCCAGTACTTC	CASSPVSGETQYF
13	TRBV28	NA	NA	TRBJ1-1	TGTGCCAGCAGTTTGGGGGGTTGGGGGGAAGCTTTCTTT	CASSLGGWGEAFF
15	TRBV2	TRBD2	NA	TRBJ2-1	TGTGCCTCAATGAGGGGGCTAGCGGGAAGGGATGAGCAGTTCTTC	CASMRGLAGRDEQFF
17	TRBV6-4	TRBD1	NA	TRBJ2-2	TGTGCCAGCAGTGACTCACAGACAGGGGATCAACGCGGGGAGCTGTTTTTT	CASSDSQTGDQRGELFF
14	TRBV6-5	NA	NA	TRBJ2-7	TGTGCCAGCAGTTACTATCGCGGAGCCTACGAGCAGTACTTC	CASSYYRGAYEQYF
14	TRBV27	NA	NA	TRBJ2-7	TGTGCCAGCAGTTCTTCTGGGGCCTCCTACGAGCAGTACTTC	CASSSSGASYEQYF
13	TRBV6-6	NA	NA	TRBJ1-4	TGTGCCAGCAGCTCTCTCCTCCCCGAAAAACTGTTTTTT	CASSSLLPEKLFF
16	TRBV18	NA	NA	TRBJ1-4	TGTGCCAGCTCACCAACCCGTGGCGGAACTAATGAAAAACTGTTTTTT	CASSPTRGGTNEKLFF
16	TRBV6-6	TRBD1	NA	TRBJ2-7	TGTGCCAGCTTACACTACTGGGGGCAGGGGGCCGACGAGCAGTACTTC	CASLHYWGQGADEQYF
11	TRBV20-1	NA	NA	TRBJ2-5	TGCAGTGGGGGACCGCAAGAGACCCAGTACTTC	CSGGPQETQYF
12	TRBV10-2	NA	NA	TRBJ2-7	TGCGCCAGCAGTGAAGGGACGAGCGAGCAGTACTTC	CASSEGTSEQYF
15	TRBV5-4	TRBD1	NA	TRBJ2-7	TGTGCCAGCAGCTTGGGGACAGGGGGCATCTACGAGCAGTACTTC	CASSLGTGGIYEQYF
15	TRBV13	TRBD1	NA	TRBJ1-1	TGTGCCAGCAGCCACCCTGGACAGGGATTAACTGAAGCTTTCTTT	CASSHPGQGLTEAFF
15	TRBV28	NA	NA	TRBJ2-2	TGTGCCAGCACCCTACAGGGTTTCGACACCGGGGAGCTGTTTTTT	CASTLQGFDTGELFF
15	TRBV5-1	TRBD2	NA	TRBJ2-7	TGCGCCAGCAGCAGTCTAGCGGGAGTCTCCTACGAGCAGTACTTC	CASSSLAGVSYEQYF
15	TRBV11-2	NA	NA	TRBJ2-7	TGTGCCAGCAGCTTAGTAAGGCTGGGGCGCTACGAGCAGTACTTC	CASSLVRLGRYEQYF
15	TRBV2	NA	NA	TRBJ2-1	TGTGCCAGCTCTAATAGCAGGGGTTGGTACAATGAGCAGTTCTTC	CASSNSRGWYNEQFF
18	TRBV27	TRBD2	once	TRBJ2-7	TGTGCCAGCAGGAACCGACTAGCGGCTGGAACTCCCGGCTACGAGCAGTACTTC	CASRNRLAAGTPGYEQYF
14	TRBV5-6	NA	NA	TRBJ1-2	TGTGCCAGCAGCTTGGCAGACAGTAACTATGGCTACACCTTC	CASSLADSNYGYTF
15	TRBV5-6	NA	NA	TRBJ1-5	TGTGCCAGCAGCCCCTCGACAGCGCCCGGTCAGCCCCAGCATTTT	CASSPSTAPGQPQHF
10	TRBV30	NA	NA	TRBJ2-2	TGTGCCTGGAGTGGCGGGGAGCTGTTTTTT	CAWSGGELFF
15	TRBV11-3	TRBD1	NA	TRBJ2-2	TGTGCCAGCAGATCCGGGACAGGGAACACCGGGGAGCTGTTTTTT	CASRSGTGNTGELFF
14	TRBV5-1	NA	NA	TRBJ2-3	TGCGCCAGCAGCTTGGGGCAAAGCACAGATACGCAGTATTTT	CASSLGQSTDTQYF
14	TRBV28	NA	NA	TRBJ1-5	TGTGCCAGCAGGGGGTCCATTAGCAATCAGCCCCAGCATTTT	CASRGSISNQPQHF
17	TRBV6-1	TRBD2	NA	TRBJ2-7	TGTGCCAGCAGTGGACCCTCCGGGCGCGGGAGTATCTACGAGCAGTACTTC	CASSGPSGRGSIYEQYF
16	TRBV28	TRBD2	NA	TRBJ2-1	TGTGCCAGCAGGGAAACACTAGCGGGAGGGCTTGATGAGCAGTTCTTC	CASRETLAGGLDEQFF
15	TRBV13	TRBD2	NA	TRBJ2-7	TGTGCCAGCAGCCCCCTAGGACTAGCGGGCTACGAGCAGTACTTC	CASSPLGLAGYEQYF
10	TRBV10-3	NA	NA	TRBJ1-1	TGTGCCACCGCCAACACTGAAGCTTTCTTT	CATANTEAFF
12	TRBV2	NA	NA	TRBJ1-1	TGTGCCAGCAGTGGTCGACGCACTGAAGCTTTCTTT	CASSGRRTEAFF
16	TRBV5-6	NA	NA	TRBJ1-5	TGTGCCAGCACCCCGTGGGCAGTCCGTTTGAGGCAGCCCCAGCATTTT	CASTPWAVRLRQPQHF
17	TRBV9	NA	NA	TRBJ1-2	TGTGCCAGCAGCGTATCCCCCCGGAGACGACAGGACTATGGCTACACCTTC	CASSVSPRRRQDYGYTF
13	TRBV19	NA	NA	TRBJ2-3	TGTGCCAGTACCGGGGGCGTGGGAGATACGCAGTATTTT	CASTGGVGDTQYF
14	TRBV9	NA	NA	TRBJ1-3	TGTGCCAGCAGCGTAGCTTTTGGGGGAAACACCATATATTTT	CASSVAFGGNTIYF
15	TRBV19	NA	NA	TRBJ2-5	TGTGCCAGTAGGGGAAGTCGAGCCGACCAAGAGACCCAGTACTTC	CASRGSRADQETQYF
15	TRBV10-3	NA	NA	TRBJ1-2	TGTGCCATCAGGAGAGAGCCGATAACCTCCTATGGCTACACCTTC	CAIRREPITSYGYTF
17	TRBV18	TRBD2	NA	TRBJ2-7	TGTGCCAGCTCACCAGGGTTTTCTGGACTAGCGGGAGTTAGTCAGTACTTC	CASSPGFSGLAGVSQYF
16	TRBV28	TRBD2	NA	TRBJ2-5	TGTGCCAGCAGTTTACCTCTAGCGGGAGGGCCAGGGTCCCAGTACTTC	CASSLPLAGGPGSQYF
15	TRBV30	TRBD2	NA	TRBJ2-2	TGTGCCTGGAGACTAGCGGGAGGGCCAGGCGGGGAGCTGTTTTTT	CAWRLAGGPGGELFF
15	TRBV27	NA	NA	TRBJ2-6	TGTGCCAGCAGATCGCTAATCTCTGGGGCCAACGTCCTGACTTTC	CASRSLISGANVLTF
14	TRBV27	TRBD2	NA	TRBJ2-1	TGTGCCAGCAGTTCCCGACTAGCAGGAAATGAGCAGTTCTTC	CASSSRLAGNEQFF
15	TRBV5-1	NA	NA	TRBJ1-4	TGCGCCAGCAGCCCTCTAGTGGGTACTAATGAAAAACTGTTTTTT	CASSPLVGTNEKLFF
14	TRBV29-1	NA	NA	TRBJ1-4	TGCAGCGTTTGGGACGCTTCTGCAAATGAAAAACTGTTTTTT	CSVWDASANEKLFF
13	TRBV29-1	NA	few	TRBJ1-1	TGCAGCGGGGCGAGGGGTTTGAACACTGAAGCTTTCTTT	CSGARGLNTEAFF
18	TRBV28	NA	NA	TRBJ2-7	TGTGCCAGCAGTTCTTCCCCCTCCCGCGGGTGGTACTACTACGAGCAGTACTTC	CASSSSPSRGWYYYEQYF
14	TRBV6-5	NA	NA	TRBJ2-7	TGTGCCAGCAGGACGGGGTTTGGGGCGGGGGAGCAGTACTTC	CASRTGFGAGEQYF
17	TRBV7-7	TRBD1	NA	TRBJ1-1	TGTGCTAGCAGCCCCAGACCTCCGGGACAGGGGAACACTGAAGCTTTCTTT	CASSPRPPGQGNTEAFF
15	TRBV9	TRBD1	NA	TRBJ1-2	TGTGCCAGCAGCGTCCAGGGGGTGGACGGAGATGGCTACACCTTC	CASSVQGVDGDGYTF
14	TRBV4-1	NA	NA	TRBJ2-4	TGCGCCAGCAGCCAAACAGACGACAGCCCGATCGGGGACTTC	CASSQTDDSPIGDF
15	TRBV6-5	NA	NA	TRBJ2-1	TGTGCCAGCAGTTACTCGATTACTAGTGACAATGAGCAGTTCTTC	CASSYSITSDNEQFF
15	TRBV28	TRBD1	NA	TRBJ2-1	TGTGCCAGCAGTTCGCCGGGACAGGGTATTGGTGAGCAGTTCTTC	CASSSPGQGIGEQFF